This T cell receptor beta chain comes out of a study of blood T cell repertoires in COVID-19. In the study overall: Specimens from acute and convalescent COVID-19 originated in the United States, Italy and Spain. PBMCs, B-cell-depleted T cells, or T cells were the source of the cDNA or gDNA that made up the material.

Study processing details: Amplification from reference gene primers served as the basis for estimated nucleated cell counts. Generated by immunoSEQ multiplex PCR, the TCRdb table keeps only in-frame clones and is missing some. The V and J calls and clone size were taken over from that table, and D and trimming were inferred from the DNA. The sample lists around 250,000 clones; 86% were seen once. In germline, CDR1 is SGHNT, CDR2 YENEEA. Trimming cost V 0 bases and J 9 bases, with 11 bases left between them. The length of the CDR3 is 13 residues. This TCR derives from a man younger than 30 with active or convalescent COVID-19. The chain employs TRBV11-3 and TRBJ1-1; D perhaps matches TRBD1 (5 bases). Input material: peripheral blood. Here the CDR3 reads CASSLEQEFQAFF. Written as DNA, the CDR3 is TGTGCCAGCAGCTTAGAACAGGAGTTCCAAGCTTTCTTT.